This TCR beta chain was sequenced for a study of preoperative IRX-2 immunotherapy in early breast cancer (dated by TCRdb to the late 2010s). The library was prepared using the immunoSEQ multiplex PCR assay. Sourced from immuneACCESS, this table was stored by TCRdb with only in-frame sequences that have V and J called. A share of the clones is absent; for the studies checked, an unresolved V gene accounts for under half, and the remainder has no known explanation. Counted in this sample were 3,300 or so clones; roughly 72% of them appeared once. 8.5% to 10% of the sample rests with the top ten. According to the study, the label for this sample's treatment or condition signals: preoperative locoregional IRX-2 cytokine immunotherapy. The samples were obtained from a phase Ib study that tested preoperative, locoregional IRX-2 cytokine immunotherapy designed to prime immune responses. Before surgery, IRX-2 was given to the donors, who were patients with early-stage breast cancer.

Details on this clone: Which antigen it targets is not known. Nothing much larger sits one base from this clone, and base qualities are not available.

The germline V end is reduced by 6 bases and the J end by 0 bases; junction bases left unmatched: 11. Its CDR3 holds 17 amino acids, cysteine through phenylalanine. The entry retains the CDR3 DNA only, 51 bases that are in frame from base 1. For CDR1 and CDR2, the germline V gene lists MNHGY and SAAAGT. The sequence links TRBV6-8 to TRBJ1-2, and 9 junctional nucleotides match TRBD1. Sequencing used tumor tissue, obtained before IRX-2 immunotherapy. The TCR was taken from a human donor with breast cancer. The DNA sequence is given as TGTGCCAGCAGGGGCGGACAGGGGAGGGGAGCTAACTATGGCTACACCTTC. It translates to CASRGGQGRGANYGYTF.